A single sample gave rise to the 25 T cell receptor beta chains below, sequenced in a study of early T cells in non-severe SARS-CoV-2 infection. MiXCR was run by TCRdb on the 5' RACE reads, yielding one entry per CDR3 protein. This table holds about 27,000 distinct CDR3 sequences, just over 4% found once. Sequenced: whole blood. The receptor set was obtained from an adult who was a healthcare worker with PCR-confirmed SARS-CoV-2 infection or an uninfected control (not recorded which).

The table lists this clonotype with many counts. This sequence joins TRBV4-1 and TRBJ2-1; 8 bases map to TRBD2. Germline lookup yields CDR1 MGHRA and CDR2 YSYEKL. This CDR3 has 15 residues. The junction had 4 bases not matched to a gene; V was cut back by 0 bases and J by 6 bases. The CDR3 DNA is TGCGCCAGCAGCCAAGAGGGGACTAGTTTCAATGAGCAGTTCTTC. This sequence encodes CASSQEGTSFNEQFF.

The chain recombines TRBV18 with TRBJ2-1, with 14 bases that match TRBD2. This CDR3 spans 15 amino acids. Germline V gene data show CDR1 as KGHSH and CDR2 as LQKENI. V lost 6 bases, J lost 9 bases, and 7 bases stayed unmatched. CDR3 loop: CASSPGTSGSGEQFF. The CDR3 coding sequence is TGTGCCAGCTCTCCCGGGACTAGCGGGAGTGGTGAGCAGTTCTTC. Looking up the rest from reference TRBV18 and TRBJ2-1 gives the full variable domain: NAGVMQNPRHLVRRRGQEARLRCSPMKGHSHVYWYRQLPEEGLKFMVYLQKENIIDESGMPKERFSAEFPKEGPSILRIQQVVRGDSAAYFCASSPGTSGSGEQFFGPGTRLTVL.

This clonotype has at least ten counts. This chain uses TRBV4-2 with TRBJ1-5; D may be TRBD1 (5 bases). The CDR3 contains 15 residues. Germline V CDR1 and CDR2: LGHNA, YNFKEQ. The ends were cut back, 0 bases at V and 6 bases at J, with 12 bases in the middle. Written as DNA, the CDR3 is TGTGCCAGCAGCCAAGACCAGGGAAGTACTCAGCCCCAGCATTTT. It specifies CASSQDQGSTQPQHF.

This clonotype was counted ten times or more. The J gene is TRBJ2-6, the V gene TRBV2, with 10 bases that match TRBD1. Germline V gene sequence: CDR1 SNHLY, CDR2 FYNNEI. Trimming took 1 base from V and 0 from J; bases not matched to a gene: 9. The CDR3 is 20 residues long. Written as DNA, the CDR3 is TGTGCCAGCAGTGAAGTCGGGACAGGGGCCGTTATCTCTGGGGCCAACGTCCTGACTTTC. It codes for CASSEVGTGAVISGANVLTF.

This clonotype was recorded at least ten times. The chain recombines TRBV24-1 with TRBJ1-1, with D unclear. V gave up 7 bases and J gave up 6 bases, with 14 bases separating them. Germline assignment: CDR1 KGHDR and CDR2 SFDVKD. The CDR3 runs to 13 residues. CDR3 coding DNA: TGTGCCACCAGCCAACCGGGGAGGTCTGAAGCTTTCTTT. Its translation is CATSQPGRSEAFF.

This clonotype was seen repeatedly, ten times or more. The rearrangement links TRBV15 to TRBJ2-7, with 7 bases fitting TRBD1. The CDR3 contains 16 residues. Per germline, CDR1 LNHNV and CDR2 YYDKDF (reference sequence). V lost 1 base and J lost 4; bases outside the gene matches: 10. CDR3 protein: CATSRGTGQDGYEQYF. The CDR3 DNA reads TGTGCCACCAGCAGAGGAACTGGACAGGATGGTTACGAGCAGTACTTC.

This clonotype was seen repeatedly, ten times or more. The V call is TRBV29-1, the J call TRBJ1-1, with D possibly TRBD1 on 5 matching bases. Trimming stripped 7 bases from V and 4 bases from J, with 16 bases between. Germline V lookup: CDR1 SQVTM, CDR2 ANQGSEA. The length of the CDR3 is 13 residues. In nucleotides, the CDR3 is TGCAGCGGGGACGCTAACGTTGGCACTGAAGCTTTCTTT. Amino acids: CSGDANVGTEAFF.

This clonotype was seen many times. The chain is built from TRBV7-9 and TRBJ2-3, with D perhaps matching TRBD1 or TRBD2 (5 bases each). V dropped 5 bases and J dropped 1 base, with 13 bases sitting between them. This CDR3 is built from 15 residues. Looked up from germline, CDR1 is SEHNR and CDR2 is FQNEAQ (reference sequence). This chain's CDR3 is CASSPGTARTDTQYF. The CDR3 nucleotides are TGTGCCAGCAGCCCCGGGACCGCTCGCACAGATACGCAGTATTTT.

This clonotype was detected ten times or more. The chain carries TRBV7-9 and TRBJ2-5, with 9 bases matching TRBD1. The J segment lost 5 bases and the V segment lost 5 bases, leaving 6 bases of the junction unmatched. CDR1 SEHNR and CDR2 FQNEAQ come from the germline V gene (reference sequence). The CDR3 contains 14 residues. The CDR3 loop is CASSPTGGRETQYF. CDR3 nucleotide sequence: TGTGCCAGCAGCCCTACAGGGGGCCGGGAGACCCAGTACTTC.

The rearrangement links TRBV5-5 to TRBJ1-2, with D unresolved. Germline CDR1 is SGHKS and CDR2 is YYEKEE (reference sequence). V was shortened by 2 bases and J by 6 bases, with 17 bases between the two germline ends. CDR3 length: 15 residues. CDR3 sequence reads: CASSFEQLIVDGYTF. The CDR3 DNA is TGTGCCAGCAGCTTTGAACAGCTCATAGTAGATGGCTACACCTTC.

This clonotype has ten or more counts. V gene TRBV10-2 combines with J gene TRBJ2-3, with TRBD1 identical over 9 bases. This CDR3 is 16 amino acids long. The germline gives CDR1 WSHSY, CDR2 SAAADI. The V gene end was trimmed by 1 base and the J gene end by 5 bases; junction bases not matched to a gene: 7. The CDR3 nucleotides are TGCGCCAGCAGTGAGTGGGGACAGGGAGGGGAAGATACGCAGTATTTT. It is translated as CASSEWGQGGEDTQYF.

The table lists this clonotype with many counts. V is TRBV7-8 and J is TRBJ2-1; 11 nucleotides line up with TRBD2. The J segment lost 9 bases and the V segment lost 5 bases, leaving 6 bases of the junction unmatched. Germline V gene data show CDR1 as SGHVS and CDR2 as FQNEAQ. This CDR3 is built from 14 residues. This chain's CDR3 is CASSHGLAGGEQFF. The CDR3, as DNA: TGTGCCAGCAGCCACGGGCTAGCGGGAGGTGAGCAGTTCTTC.

In its sample, this clonotype was seen many times. The chain employs TRBV6-6 and TRBJ2-3; perhaps TRBD1 as D (5 bases). The CDR3 consists of 13 residues. Germline V gene lookup returns CDR1 MNHNY and CDR2 SVGAGI (reference sequence). Trimming pared 5 bases from V and 5 bases from J, leaving 11 bases between. CDR3 amino acids: CASSKPGKDTQYF. The CDR3 DNA follows: TGTGCCAGCAGTAAGCCAGGGAAAGATACGCAGTATTTT.

This clonotype was detected ten times or more. The rearrangement joins TRBV6-2 or TRBV6-3 to TRBJ2-1; 7 bases map to TRBD1. With 6 bases clipped from V and 0 bases from J, the junction kept 5 bases outside the gene matches. CDR1 MNHEY and CDR2 SVGEGT come from the germline V gene. The CDR3 is made up of 15 amino acids. The CDR3 spells CASRRGTASYNEQFF. The CDR3 DNA sequence: TGTGCCAGCAGGAGAGGGACAGCCTCCTACAATGAGCAGTTCTTC.

The table lists this clonotype with a few counts. The chain uses TRBV20-1 and TRBJ2-3; tentatively, D is TRBD2 (7 bases). CDR3 length: 13 amino acids. V was clipped by 6 bases and J by 3 bases, with 13 bases between them. Germline V CDR1 and CDR2: DFQATT, SNEGSKA (reference sequence). In DNA form, the CDR3 reads TGCAGTGCAAGGGGGGGGAGAACAGATACGCAGTATTTT. Its translation is CSARGGRTDTQYF.

Ten or more counts support this clonotype. CDR3 protein: CASSAGLAGGEQYF. CDR3 DNA: TGTGCCAGCAGTGCGGGACTAGCGGGAGGGGAGCAGTACTTC. The gene calls are TRBV12-3 or TRBV12-4 and TRBJ2-7; 16 nucleotides match TRBD2. Trimming removed 5 bases from V and 7 bases from J; junction bases left unmatched: 2. The CDR3 loop spans 14 amino acids.

Points on this clonotype: Just one base apart from a much larger clone, this may be a read error. This chain links TRBV6-1 with TRBJ2-1; TRBD1 is a possible D gene (5 bases). The CDR3 runs to 17 residues. The V gene lost 4 bases and the J gene lost 4 bases, with 20 bases spanning the gap. Germline CDR1 is MNHNS and CDR2 is SASEGT. The CDR3 is CASSGSFVREGYNEQFF. In DNA form, the CDR3 reads TGTGCCAGCAGTGGATCTTTTGTCAGGGAAGGATACAATGAGCAGTTCTTC.

This clonotype came up many times. The chain combines TRBV6-5 with TRBJ2-7, with a tentative D call TRBD1 (6 bases). Deletions cut 1 base from V and 1 base from J, with 17 bases between. Per germline, CDR1 MNHEY and CDR2 SVGAGI. The CDR3 covers 17 residues. CDR3 sequence (DNA): TGTGCCAGCAGTTACTACCCAACAGGGAGTCTTTCCTACGAGCAGTACTTC. Protein: CASSYYPTGSLSYEQYF.

This clonotype was observed at least ten times. This rearrangement joins TRBV6-2 or TRBV6-3 to TRBJ2-3, with D perhaps matching TRBD2 (5 bases). Germline CDR1 is MNHEY and CDR2 is SVGEGT. The V gene lost 2 bases and the J gene lost 6 bases, with 12 bases spanning the gap. The length of the CDR3 is 14 residues. The CDR3 here is CASSYRRAVDTQYF. The CDR3 DNA reads TGTGCCAGCAGTTACCGGCGAGCGGTGGATACGCAGTATTTT.

V gene TRBV20-1 combines with J gene TRBJ1-1; D may be TRBD1 (6 bases). From germline, CDR1 is DFQATT and CDR2 SNEGSKA (reference sequence). This CDR3 has 12 residues. Trimming pared 0 bases from V and 8 bases from J, leaving 10 bases between. The CDR3 DNA is TGCAGTGCTAGAGAGGGGGCGGCCGAAGCTTTCTTT. Its protein is CSAREGAAEAFF.

This clonotype was seen ten or more times. The rearrangement uses TRBV7-9 and TRBJ1-2; D gene unclear. V was shortened by 1 base and J by 4 bases, with 4 bases between the two germline ends. CDR1 and CDR2 from the germline V gene are SEHNR and FQNEAQ (reference sequence). This CDR3 spans 12 amino acids. CDR3 region: CASSLVFYGYTF. CDR3 nucleotides: TGTGCCAGCAGCTTAGTCTTCTATGGCTACACCTTC.

This clonotype was recorded many times. The chain links TRBV12-3 or TRBV12-4 to TRBJ2-4, with 8 nucleotides matching TRBD2. The V segment lost 4 bases and the J segment 3 bases; nucleotides outside the gene matches: 8. This CDR3 contains 16 residues. In DNA, the CDR3 is TGTGCCAGCAGTTCCCTCCCGGGGGGGAGCAAAAACATTCAGTACTTC. It translates to CASSSLPGGSKNIQYF.

This clonotype was seen at least ten times. The chain joins TRBV24-1 to TRBJ2-1; D gene unclear. Trimming cost V 8 bases and J 4 bases, with 8 bases left between them. The CDR3 runs 12 residues. The germline CDR1 and CDR2 sequences are KGHDR and SFDVKD. CDR3: CATKSLYNEQFF. The DNA of the CDR3 is TGTGCCACCAAGTCCCTTTACAATGAGCAGTTCTTC.

This clonotype was seen many times. The chain has TRBV30 and TRBJ2-7; 9 bases agree with TRBD2. Germline lookup yields CDR1 GTSNPN and CDR2 SVGIG (reference sequence). The CDR3 sequence is 14 residues long. J gave up 6 bases and V 3 bases, and 9 bases lay outside the gene matches. The CDR3 protein is CAWRLAGIGGEQYF. The CDR3 DNA is TGTGCCTGGAGACTAGCGGGCATTGGGGGCGAGCAGTACTTC.

In its sample, this clonotype was seen many times. This chain links TRBV20-1 with TRBJ1-2; D ambiguous. With 0 bases removed from V and 8 bases from J, the gap between germline ends came to 7 bases. Germline values: CDR1 DFQATT, CDR2 SNEGSKA (reference sequence). The CDR3 sequence is 11 residues long. CDR3 protein: CSARDPNGYTF. The CDR3, as DNA: TGCAGTGCTAGAGATCCCAACGGCTACACCTTC.